These T cell receptor beta chains were read from a single sample in a study of control samples from healthy donors and cancer patients. TCRdb keeps only in-frame clones here, not all; method: immunoSEQ multiplex PCR. This sample carries 180,000 or so clones, around 91% of them seen once, and the ten largest clones take about 1.6%. The sample consisted of blood. Every receptor here comes from a woman in her twenties or thirties in good health. Each CDR3 is given with its conserved first and last residue. A D gene is named only where the DNA matches it firmly. For some rows the clone size is stated as once, few or many, or as a class when expanded; others skip it.

clone_size	d_call	v_call	j_call	cdr3_nt	cdr3_aa
NA	NA	TRBV7-6	TRBJ2-3	TGTGCCAGCAGCTTAGGGGCAGATACGCAGTATTTT	CASSLGADTQYF
NA	TRBD2	TRBV24-1	TRBJ2-3	TGTGCCACCAGTGATTTGTCTAGCGGGAGCACAGATACGCAGTATTTT	CATSDLSSGSTDTQYF
NA	TRBD1	TRBV19	TRBJ2-7	TGTGCCAGTAGTTACGGGACAGGGGCCTACGAGCAGTACTTC	CASSYGTGAYEQYF
once	NA	TRBV14	TRBJ2-7	TGTGCCAGCAGCCAAGATCAGGGTTACTCCTACGAGCAGTACTTC	CASSQDQGYSYEQYF
NA	TRBD1	TRBV6-5	TRBJ2-5	TGTGCCAGCAGGGACAGGGGAGTGAAGACCCAGTACTTC	CASRDRGVKTQYF
NA	NA	TRBV20-1	TRBJ1-2	TGCAGTGCTAGTCCCAGGTTCTCCTATGGCTACACCTTC	CSASPRFSYGYTF
NA	TRBD2	TRBV29-1	TRBJ2-5	TGCAGCGTTAGGCTAGCGGAAGAGACCCAGTACTTC	CSVRLAEETQYF
NA	TRBD1	TRBV2	TRBJ2-3	TGTGCCTCCAGGACAGGGGGATCGGATACGCAGTATTTT	CASRTGGSDTQYF
NA	NA	TRBV20-1	TRBJ2-5	TGCAGTGCTAGTCGCACCAGGGCCATCCTCCAAGAGACCCAGTACTTC	CSASRTRAILQETQYF
NA	NA	TRBV27	TRBJ2-3	TGTGCCAGCAGTTTACTGCCTACCACAGATACGCAGTATTTT	CASSLLPTTDTQYF
once	NA	TRBV6-1	TRBJ1-5	TGTGCCAGCAGTGAAGAGGCAGGTCATCAGCCCCAGCATTTT	CASSEEAGHQPQHF
NA	NA	TRBV7-2	TRBJ2-2	TGTGCCAGCAGCTTAGCTAGCGGGAACACCGGGGAGCTGTTTTTT	CASSLASGNTGELFF
NA	TRBD1	TRBV27	TRBJ2-7	TGTGCCAGCAGTTTATGGACAGGGTCGAGGGTCGAGCAGTACTTC	CASSLWTGSRVEQYF
NA	TRBD2	TRBV4-2	TRBJ2-1	TGTGCCAGCAGCCAATCTAAGCGGGGCCCTAACAATGAGCAGTTCTTC	CASSQSKRGPNNEQFF
NA	TRBD1	TRBV6-6	TRBJ2-5	TGTGCCAGCAGTTCAAGTGACAGGGTAAAGACCCAGTACTTC	CASSSSDRVKTQYF
NA	TRBD1	TRBV19	TRBJ1-4	TGTGCCAGTACCACGGGACAGGGGGCGGCTAATGAAAAACTGTTTTTT	CASTTGQGAANEKLFF
NA	TRBD2	TRBV6-4	TRBJ2-3	TGTGCCAGCAGTGAGGGAGCGGGGGGGCGGTCTTTGACAGATACGCAGTATTTT	CASSEGAGGRSLTDTQYF
NA	TRBD2	TRBV10-3	TRBJ2-7	TGTGCCATCAGTGATCCCGGACTAGCGGGGACCTACGAGCAGTACTTC	CAISDPGLAGTYEQYF
NA	NA	TRBV11-2	TRBJ1-2	TGTGCCAGCAGCCCTCAGGGGTATGGCTACACCTTC	CASSPQGYGYTF
NA	NA	TRBV7-8	TRBJ2-2	TGTGCCAGCAGCTTTGGACAGACCACCGGGGAGCTGTTTTTT	CASSFGQTTGELFF
NA	TRBD1	TRBV15	TRBJ2-2	TGTGCCACCAGCAGAGATCGCCGGACAGGGGACACCGGGGAGCTGTTTTTT	CATSRDRRTGDTGELFF
NA	TRBD1	TRBV5-1	TRBJ2-6	TGCGCCAGCAGCGGGACAGCTGGGGCCAACGTCCTGACTTTC	CASSGTAGANVLTF
NA	NA	TRBV4-1	TRBJ1-2	TGCGCCAGCAGCCAAGATTATTTGATACAGGGCCGGTATGGCTACACCTTC	CASSQDYLIQGRYGYTF
once	NA	TRBV21-1	TRBJ1-1	TGTGCCAGCAGCAAAGGGTGCGGTGAAGCTTTCTTT	CASSKGCGEAFF
NA	NA	TRBV14	TRBJ2-7	TGTGCCAGCAGCCAAGTGGGCAGGGTCCACGAGCAGTACTTC	CASSQVGRVHEQYF
NA	NA	TRBV18	TRBJ2-7	TGTGCCAGCTCATCCAGGACAGTCTACGAGCAGTACTTC	CASSSRTVYEQYF
NA	NA	TRBV6-1	TRBJ2-1	TGTGCCAGCAGTGAAGCGTTGACAGGCTCCTACAATGAGCAGTTCTTC	CASSEALTGSYNEQFF
NA	NA	TRBV25-1	TRBJ1-1	TGTGCCAGCAGTGGGACACTGAACACTGAAGCTTTCTTT	CASSGTLNTEAFF
NA	NA	TRBV18	TRBJ2-5	TGTGCCAGCTCACCATCGGCAGGCCAAGAGACCCAGTACTTC	CASSPSAGQETQYF
once	TRBD1	TRBV7-2	TRBJ1-2	TGTGCCAGCAGCTCACAGGGGAAGGGGTATGGCTACACCTTC	CASSSQGKGYGYTF
NA	NA	TRBV7-9	TRBJ1-1	TGTGCCAGCAGCTTAGCAGGGGTCACTGAAGCTTTCTTT	CASSLAGVTEAFF
NA	NA	TRBV30	TRBJ1-6	TGTGCCTGGGGACGGATAAATAATTCACCCCTCCACTTT	CAWGRINNSPLHF
NA	NA	TRBV6-7	TRBJ1-2	TGTGCCAGCAGTTACACGGGGGTGGATTGCGGCTACACCTTC	CASSYTGVDCGYTF
NA	TRBD2	TRBV5-6	TRBJ2-7	TGTGCCAGCAGCTTGGGCGGGAGGTACGAGCAGTACTTC	CASSLGGRYEQYF
NA	NA	TRBV3-1/TRBV3-2	TRBJ2-5	TGTGCCAGCAGCCAAGCGGAAAGACCAGAGACCCAGTACTTC	CASSQAERPETQYF
NA	TRBD2	TRBV7-6	TRBJ2-7	TGTGCCAGCAGCTTAGCGTTCCCTAGCGGGAGTGTTGAGCAGTACTTC	CASSLAFPSGSVEQYF
NA	NA	TRBV6-5	TRBJ1-5	TGTGCCAGCAGTTTCGGGGGCGGAGGCAATCAGCCCCAGCATTTT	CASSFGGGGNQPQHF
NA	NA	TRBV19	TRBJ1-5	TGTGCCAGTAGTCGAACACAGGGAGGCAATCAGCCCCAGCATTTT	CASSRTQGGNQPQHF
once	TRBD1	TRBV5-5	TRBJ1-5	TGTGCCAGCAGCTTAAGACAGGGGGTCGACAGCAATCAGCCCCAGCATTTT	CASSLRQGVDSNQPQHF
NA	NA	TRBV28	TRBJ2-7	TGTGCCAGCAGTCCGGGGTCCTACGAGCAGTACTTC	CASSPGSYEQYF
NA	NA	TRBV18	TRBJ2-2	TGTGCCAGCTCACCAGGACGGAACACCGGGGAGCTGTTTTTT	CASSPGRNTGELFF
NA	TRBD2	TRBV6-4	TRBJ2-3	TGTGCCAGCAGTGAATCGGGGGGGAGCACAGATACGCAGTATTTT	CASSESGGSTDTQYF
NA	NA	TRBV28	TRBJ1-6	TGTGCCACTGGTTCAGGGGTAAGTTCACCCCTCCACTTT	CATGSGVSSPLHF
NA	NA	TRBV19	TRBJ1-1	TGTGCCAGTAGTATAGCCGGAGGGGCGCGGGGCACTGAAGCTTTCTTT	CASSIAGGARGTEAFF
once	TRBD2	TRBV4-1	TRBJ2-1	TGCGCCAGCAGCGAACTAGCGGGAGGGTTGAGTGAGCAGTTCTTC	CASSELAGGLSEQFF
NA	TRBD1	TRBV19	TRBJ2-2	TGTGCCAGTAGTCCCCGGACAGGGTGGACCGGGGAGCTGTTTTTT	CASSPRTGWTGELFF
NA	NA	TRBV29-1	TRBJ2-7	TGCAGCGTTGAGATAGGGTCCTACGAGCAGTACTTC	CSVEIGSYEQYF
NA	NA	TRBV5-6	TRBJ1-4	TGTGCCAGCAGCTTTACCGCAACTAATGAAAAACTGTTTTTT	CASSFTATNEKLFF
once	TRBD1	TRBV28	TRBJ2-1	TGTGCCAGCAGTCCCCCGGGGACAGGCTCCTACAATGAGCAGTTCTTC	CASSPPGTGSYNEQFF
NA	TRBD1	TRBV30	TRBJ1-2	TGTGCCTGGAGAGGGACAGGGCGAAACTATGGCTACACCTTC	CAWRGTGRNYGYTF
NA	TRBD2	TRBV20-1	TRBJ2-5	TGCAGTGCTAGTCCGGGGGGGCCGGAGACCCAGTACTTC	CSASPGGPETQYF
NA	TRBD2	TRBV9	TRBJ2-1	TGTGCCAGCAGCGGACTAGCGGGAGGGGTCAATGAGCAGTTCTTC	CASSGLAGGVNEQFF
NA	NA	TRBV2	TRBJ1-4	TGTGCCAGCACGTTCGGAGGAACTAATGAAAAACTGTTTTTT	CASTFGGTNEKLFF
NA	TRBD1	TRBV7-2	TRBJ1-1	TGTGCCAGCAACAGACAGGGGGGGGACACTGAAGCTTTCTTT	CASNRQGGDTEAFF
NA	NA	TRBV6-2/TRBV6-3	TRBJ2-5	TGTGCCAGCAGTCCCGACCTAGAGACCCAGTACTTC	CASSPDLETQYF
NA	NA	TRBV9	TRBJ1-6	TGTGCCAGCAGCGTACGACAGAATTCACCCCTCCACTTT	CASSVRQNSPLHF
NA	TRBD1	TRBV5-1	TRBJ2-4	TGCGCCAGCAGCTTCTCAGGGGGCAACATTCAGTACTTC	CASSFSGGNIQYF
NA	TRBD1	TRBV6-5	TRBJ2-7	TGTGCCAGCCCCGGGGGACAGGCCCCTTACGAGCAGTACTTC	CASPGGQAPYEQYF
NA	NA	TRBV18	TRBJ1-4	TGTGCCAGCTCACCACGAGAGAATGAAAAACTGTTTTTT	CASSPRENEKLFF
NA	TRBD1	TRBV7-2	TRBJ2-1	TGTGCCAGCAGCCCAGGACAGGGGGCGGGCGAGCAGTTCTTC	CASSPGQGAGEQFF